This T cell receptor beta chain was identified during a study of regulatory T cells in long-lasting Graves disease. Noted time point: persistent/refractory GD, antithyroid drugs over 5 years with positive TRAb. Extracted RNA from PBMCs served as the source of the TCR library. Germline V CDR1 and CDR2: LNHDA, SQIVND (reference sequence). J gave up 0 bases and V 5 bases, and 15 bases lay outside the gene matches. The CDR3 has 19 residues. According to the study, TCR beta libraries were built with iRepertoire HTBI primers and CDR3-region Arm-PCR. TCRdb re-analysed the multiplex PCR reads in MiXCR, keeping a single row per CDR3 protein. Here the sample spans hundreds of thousands of distinct CDR3 sequences, less than 20% being singletons.

Here the sequenced sample was peripheral blood mononuclear cells (PBMCs), taken when the disease was refractory, from a patient treated with antithyroid drugs. This receptor was taken from a female donor with Graves disease. V usage is TRBV19 and J usage is TRBJ2-1; 8 bases match TRBD2. CDR3 in amino acids: CASSVRTSFLGGSYNEQFF. The CDR3 nucleotides read TGTGCCAGTAGTGTTCGGACTAGCTTCCTAGGGGGCTCCTACAATGAGCAGTTCTTC.